The 20 T cell receptor beta chains given below trace back to one sample, sequenced in a study of identical twins. TCRdb used MiXCR to reprocess the 5' RACE reads, holding one entry per CDR3 protein. The profile shows roughly 690,000 distinct CDR3 sequences, around 6% of them singletons. Sequencing was carried out using naive T cells sorted from blood. The receptors here all came from a young man in good health.

This clonotype was found a few times. The CDR3 DNA reads TGTGCCAGCAGCTCCAGGGAGGGGGTACTGGATACGCAGTATTTT. Protein product: CASSSREGVLDTQYF. This chain uses TRBV7-8 with TRBJ2-3; perhaps TRBD2 as D (7 bases). The CDR3 is 15 residues long. Germline-derived CDR1 and CDR2 are SGHVS and FQNEAQ. Trimming took 4 bases from V and 6 from J, leaving 17 bases between them. Filled out from reference TRBV7-8 and TRBJ2-3, the complete variable domain reads GAGVSQSPRYKVAKRGQDVALRCDPISGHVSLFWYQQALGQGPEFLTYFQNEAQLDKSGLPSDRFFAERPEGSVSTLKIQRTQQEDSAVYLCASSSREGVLDTQYFGPGTRLTVL.

At least ten counts were recorded for this clonotype. The chain links TRBV20-1 to TRBJ1-1, with D maybe TRBD1 (5 bases). The germline V gene has CDR1 DFQATT and CDR2 SNEGSKA (reference sequence). This CDR3 region has 14 residues. Trimming took off 0 bases at V and 6 bases at J, with 14 bases between the two ends. CDR3 in DNA: TGCAGTGCTAGAGAAAGGCGGGGGGTGTCTGAAGCTTTCTTT. This encodes CSARERRGVSEAFF.

The V call is TRBV28, the J call TRBJ1-1, with 7 nucleotides matching TRBD1. The CDR3 runs to 17 residues. Germline-derived CDR1 and CDR2 are MDHEN and SYDVKM. Trimming at V came to 1 base and at J to 3 bases, leaving 11 bases not matched to a gene. CDR3 residues: CASSLFRGAGGDTEAFF. In DNA form, the CDR3 reads TGTGCCAGCAGTTTATTCAGGGGGGCAGGCGGGGACACTGAAGCTTTCTTT.

A few counts support this clonotype. This CDR3 is CSASSVDLSNQPQHF. CDR3 DNA: TGCAGTGCTAGCTCGGTCGACCTTAGCAATCAGCCCCAGCATTTT. The chain is built from TRBV20-1 and TRBJ1-5; D unresolved. The germline V gene encodes CDR1 DFQATT and CDR2 SNEGSKA (reference sequence). CDR3 length: 15 residues. V shed 3 bases and J shed 0 bases, with 12 bases lying between them.

Ten or more counts support this clonotype. The CDR3 loop is CASSLKRGETQYF. DNA for the CDR3: TGTGCCAGCAGTTTGAAGCGGGGGGAGACCCAGTACTTC. V is TRBV12-3 or TRBV12-4 and J is TRBJ2-5; 8 bases are shared with TRBD2. The CDR3 consists of 13 residues. With 3 bases clipped from V and 5 bases from J, the junction kept 2 bases outside the gene matches.

Comment on this clonotype: A much larger clone lies one base from this, so it may be a read error. This rearrangement joins TRBV24-1 to TRBJ2-1, with D uncertain. Germline lookup yields CDR1 KGHDR and CDR2 SFDVKD. V dropped 6 bases and J dropped 4 bases, with 12 bases sitting between them. There are 14 residues in the CDR3. DNA of the CDR3: TGTGCCACCAGTAACCAGCAAAGATACAATGAGCAGTTCTTC. This gives the protein CATSNQQRYNEQFF.

This clonotype was counted ten times or more. This sequence joins TRBV12-3 or TRBV12-4 and TRBJ2-1; D is uncertain. CDR3 length equals 16 residues. The V end was cut by 0 bases, the J end by 0 bases, with 9 bases between. The CDR3: CASSLAPASSYNEQFF. The CDR3, as DNA: TGTGCCAGCAGTTTAGCGCCGGCCAGCTCCTACAATGAGCAGTTCTTC.

This clonotype showed up many times. J is TRBJ2-7 and V is TRBV28; the match to TRBD1 covers 7 bases. In germline, CDR1 is MDHEN, CDR2 SYDVKM. The CDR3 is 14 amino acids. V gave up 4 bases and J gave up 3 bases; unmatched junction bases: 6. This chain's CDR3 is CASSSSGTDYEQYF. CDR3 nucleotide sequence: TGTGCCAGCAGTTCCTCCGGGACAGACTACGAGCAGTACTTC.

This clonotype has more than one count but fewer than ten. The chain employs TRBV7-2 and TRBJ2-1; D is possibly TRBD2 (5 bases). The V gene lost 1 base and the J gene lost 1 base, with 14 bases spanning the gap. In germline, CDR1 is SGHTA, CDR2 FQGNSA. The CDR3 is 17 amino acids. CDR3 coding DNA: TGTGCCAGCAGCTTAGGGCGTGGGAGTGGTTCCTACAATGAGCAGTTCTTC. Its protein product is CASSLGRGSGSYNEQFF. The complete variable domain, with remaining parts taken from reference TRBV7-2 and TRBJ2-1, reads GAGVSQSPSNKVTEKGKDVELRCDPISGHTALYWYRQSLGQGLEFLIYFQGNSAPDKSGLPSDRFSAERTGGSVSTLTIQRTQQEDSAVYLCASSLGRGSGSYNEQFFGPGTRLTVL.

This clonotype was detected only a few times. CDR3 protein: CASSQGSLNTGELFF. The DNA of the CDR3 is TGTGCCAGCAGCCAAGGGTCGCTCAACACCGGGGAGCTGTTTTTT. V gene TRBV4-2 combines with J gene TRBJ2-2; D is undetermined. Trimming pared 1 base from V and 2 bases from J, leaving 8 bases between. The CDR3 runs to 15 residues. CDR1 and CDR2 from the germline V gene are LGHNA and YNFKEQ.

Comments on this clonotype: A much larger clonotype is one base distant, so this may be a read error. The chain couples TRBV5-1 to TRBJ2-3; TRBD2 might be the D (5 bases). Trimming left V 0 bases short and J 4 bases short, with 9 bases between. The CDR3 totals 14 residues. Germline assignment: CDR1 SGHRS and CDR2 YFSETQ. In DNA form, the CDR3 reads TGCGCCAGCAGCTTGGAGGCTAGCCCAGATACGCAGTATTTT. Translation gives CASSLEASPDTQYF.

The table lists this clonotype with many counts. The chain employs TRBV11-2 and TRBJ2-3; 12 positions match TRBD2. V shed 1 base and J 3 bases; nucleotides not matched to a gene: 8. The germline gives CDR1 SGHAT, CDR2 FQNNGV. The CDR3 extends over 18 amino acids. Written as DNA, the CDR3 is TGTGCCAGCAGCTTAGGGACTAGCGGGAACGGTAGAACAGATACGCAGTATTTT. Translation gives CASSLGTSGNGRTDTQYF.

The sample holds a few counts of this clonotype. This chain links TRBV24-1 with TRBJ2-5; 8 nucleotides align to TRBD2. After removal of 10 bases from V and 4 bases from J, the junction contained 7 bases not matched to a gene. CDR1 is KGHDR, CDR2 SFDVKD, per germline. The CDR3 is 13 amino acids. Here the CDR3 reads CATQGLAGETQYF. DNA of the CDR3: TGTGCCACTCAGGGCCTAGCGGGAGAGACCCAGTACTTC.

This clonotype was detected ten times or more. The genes are TRBV12-3 or TRBV12-4 and TRBJ2-5; D unresolved. V was clipped by 6 bases and J by 2 bases, with 19 bases between them. The CDR3 sequence is 16 residues long. In DNA form, the CDR3 reads TGTGCCAGCAGACTACTTAGGGCCGGCCAACAAGAGACCCAGTACTTC. Amino acids: CASRLLRAGQQETQYF.

This clonotype has a count of ten or more. The CDR3 nucleotides read TGCGCCAGCAGTGACTTCTCCTCCGAGCAGTACGTC. Its translation is CASSDFSSEQYV. The chain recombines TRBV10-2 with TRBJ2-7, with unresolved D. The CDR3 loop spans 12 amino acids. Germline V lookup: CDR1 WSHSY, CDR2 SAAADI.

This clonotype was counted only a few times. The rearrangement joins TRBV20-1 to TRBJ2-1; 14 bases line up with TRBD2. Trimming removed 1 base from V and 7 bases from J; junction bases left unmatched: 3. Germline V CDR1 and CDR2: DFQATT, SNEGSKA (reference sequence). The CDR3 length is 15 residues. The CDR3 loop is CSARGLAGGQNEQFF. The CDR3 bases are TGCAGTGCTAGAGGACTAGCGGGAGGGCAGAATGAGCAGTTCTTC.

This clonotype has just a few counts. The chain has TRBV5-1 and TRBJ2-7; 9 bases map to TRBD1. CDR3 length equals 16 residues. V lost 1 base and J lost 5; bases outside the gene matches: 10. Germline CDR1 is SGHRS and CDR2 is YFSETQ. The DNA for the CDR3 is TGCGCCAGCAGCTTGTCGACGGGACAGGGTATCCACGAGCAGTACGTC. It translates to CASSLSTGQGIHEQYV.

V is TRBV10-3 and J is TRBJ2-7; 16 positions agree with TRBD2. The CDR3 sequence is 17 residues long. Trimming at V came to 8 bases and at J to 3 bases, leaving 10 bases not matched to a gene. The germline V gene encodes CDR1 ENHRY and CDR2 SYGVKD. CDR3 nucleotide sequence: TGTGCCATCCTTACAGCCGGGACTAGCGGGAGGGTCTACGAGCAGTACTTC. Its translation: CAILTAGTSGRVYEQYF.

This clonotype was seen a few times. Here the CDR3 reads CASSYIRRNGELFF. CDR3 DNA sequence: TGTGCCAGCAGCTATATCAGGAGGAACGGGGAGCTGTTTTTT. This chain connects TRBV11-2 to TRBJ2-2, with a tentative D call TRBD2 (5 bases). V dropped 4 bases and J dropped 7 bases, with 13 bases sitting between them. This CDR3 is 14 amino acids long. The germline gives CDR1 SGHAT, CDR2 FQNNGV.

The J gene is TRBJ2-7, the V gene TRBV27, with D unclear. The CDR3 covers 13 residues. Germline CDR1 reads MNHEY; CDR2 reads SMNVEV (reference sequence). V lost 4 bases to trimming and J lost 3 bases, with 10 bases between them. The DNA for the CDR3 is TGTGCCAGCAGTTCCCCGACTGACTACGAGCAGTACGTC. This translates into CASSSPTDYEQYV.